Following are 23 T cell receptor beta chains from one sample sequenced in a study of shared clonotypes between healthy human individuals. Assay: immunoSEQ multiplex PCR; the TCRdb copy retains only in-frame clones and omits some. The data show around 2,000,000 clones, with roughly 91% seen just once and under 2% held by the top ten. In the naive CD8 group, cells lacked CD45RO and were positively selected for CCR7, so terminally differentiated effector memory CD45RA+ cells were left out. Input material: naive CD8+ T cells from PBMCs. These receptors originate from a man aged 18-30 years in good health. Some clones in this sample may be carry-over from other donors' samples.

As concerns this clone: The identical CDR3 is also encoded by other nucleotide sequences in the sample. This chain joins TRBV5-1 and TRBJ2-1, with D unresolved. CDR3 size: 13 residues. Trimming removed 0 bases at V and 4 bases at J, with 5 bases between. Germline CDR1 SGHRS, CDR2 YFSETQ. This CDR3 is CASSLVGYNEQFF. The CDR3 DNA sequence: TGCGCCAGCAGCTTGGTGGGTTACAATGAGCAGTTCTTC.

Regarding this clone: Other DNA variants within this sample encode the same CDR3. The V call is TRBV9, the J call TRBJ1-3; D may be TRBD1 (5 bases). Deletions cut 0 bases from V and 1 base from J, with 8 bases between. This CDR3 spans 15 amino acids. Germline V gives CDR1 SGDLS, CDR2 YYNGEE. The CDR3 DNA sequence: TGTGCCAGCAGCGTAGCGGGGCTTTCTGGAAACACCATATATTTT. It yields the protein CASSVAGLSGNTIYF.

This clone was observed a single time. The genes are TRBV27 and TRBJ1-2; tentative D call: TRBD1 (6 bases). Germline-derived CDR1 and CDR2 are MNHEY and SMNVEV (reference sequence). The V end was cut by 5 bases, the J end by 4 bases, with 14 bases between. CDR3 length: 14 amino acids. CDR3 bases: TGTGCCAGCAGTAGGGGGGGCAGGGGCTATGGCTACACCTTC. Residues: CASSRGGRGYGYTF.

The V gene is TRBV10-1, the J gene TRBJ2-2; D is ambiguous. V gave up 0 bases and J gave up 5 bases, with 13 bases separating them. This CDR3 spans 16 amino acids. Germline CDR1 reads WNHNN; CDR2 reads SYGVQD (reference sequence). DNA for the CDR3: TGCGCCAGCAGTGAGTCAGTCCTCCTTCGAACCGGGGAGCTGTTTTTT. This codes for CASSESVLLRTGELFF.

The rearrangement joins TRBV28 to TRBJ1-4; D perhaps matches TRBD1 (6 bases). The CDR3 has 16 residues. The germline V and J ends were trimmed by 3 bases and 3 bases, with 14 bases remaining between them. Germline CDR1 MDHEN, CDR2 SYDVKM. The CDR3 loop reads CASSFETGRPNEKLFF. In DNA, the CDR3 is TGTGCCAGCAGTTTCGAGACAGGACGACCTAATGAAAAACTGTTTTTT.

The DNA for the CDR3 is TGTGCCAGTAGGTCCCGGACAGGGGAACATCAGCCCCAGCATTTT. Its protein is CASRSRTGEHQPQHF. The chain is built from TRBV19 and TRBJ1-5, with 9 positions matching TRBD1. With V trimmed by 6 bases and J by 5 bases, 8 bases remained unmatched. The CDR3 runs to 15 residues. CDR1 and CDR2 (germline): LNHDA, SQIVND (reference sequence).

This clone is a singleton in its sample. The chain has TRBV29-1 and TRBJ2-7; D might be TRBD2 (6 bases). V was shortened by 1 base and J by 0 bases, with 7 bases between the two germline ends. The CDR3 covers 13 residues. From germline, CDR1 is SQVTM and CDR2 ANQGSEA. The CDR3 reads CSVEVADSYEQYF. The DNA for the CDR3 is TGCAGCGTTGAAGTAGCGGACTCCTACGAGCAGTACTTC.

The chain joins TRBV9 to TRBJ2-1; no clear D. Per the germline V gene, CDR1 is SGDLS and CDR2 is YYNGEE. Trimming removed 2 bases from V and 2 bases from J, with 8 bases in between. This CDR3 is built from 14 residues. Here the CDR3 DNA reads TGTGCCAGCAGCGTGGAGTTCACCTACAATGAGCAGTTCTTC. Translating gives CASSVEFTYNEQFF.

This clone was found once. Other nucleotide sequences from this sample produce the same CDR3. This chain connects TRBV2 to TRBJ2-5; perhaps TRBD1 as D (6 bases). The ends were cut back, 6 bases at V and 2 bases at J, with 7 bases in the middle. Germline V gene sequence: CDR1 SNHLY, CDR2 FYNNEI. This CDR3 contains 12 residues. For the CDR3, the DNA is TGTGCCAGCAGGGACAGACAAGAGACCCAGTACTTC. This gives the protein CASRDRQETQYF.

This CDR3 reads CASSQEQGRGGYGYTF. In DNA, the CDR3 is TGCGCCAGCAGCCAAGAGCAGGGCAGGGGCGGCTATGGCTACACCTTC. The J gene is TRBJ1-2, the V gene TRBV4-3, with D possibly TRBD1 on 6 matching bases. CDR3 length: 16 residues. Trimming pared 0 bases from V and 4 bases from J, leaving 15 bases between. Germline V gene lookup returns CDR1 LGHNA and CDR2 YSLEER.

The chain links TRBV5-1 to TRBJ2-1, with 7 bases matching TRBD2. Germline CDR1 SGHRS, CDR2 YFSETQ. With V trimmed by 5 bases and J by 8 bases, 7 bases remained unmatched. The CDR3 sequence is 13 residues long. The CDR3 bases are TGCGCCAGCAGTTGGGAGGGCCCCCATGAGCAGTTCTTC. It specifies CASSWEGPHEQFF.

The gene calls are TRBV6-5 and TRBJ2-2; 7 nucleotides match TRBD2. Trimming removed 6 bases from V and 2 bases from J; junction bases left unmatched: 3. The CDR3 runs 14 residues. The germline CDR1 and CDR2 sequences are MNHEY and SVGAGI. The CDR3 DNA is TGTGCCAGCAGCGGCGGGAGTAACACCGGGGAGCTGTTTTTT. Translation gives CASSGGSNTGELFF.

This sequence joins TRBV10-3 and TRBJ2-7; the D gene is possibly TRBD2 (6 bases). Between the trimmed V and J ends, which lost 4 bases and 1 base, there was a span of 14 bases. The CDR3 runs 15 residues. Germline-derived CDR1 and CDR2 are ENHRY and SYGVKD. DNA of the CDR3: TGTGCCATCAGTGTTGCGGGGACGGTTTCCTACGAGCAGTACTTC. Translation gives CAISVAGTVSYEQYF.

The V and J genes are TRBV4-3 and TRBJ1-1; no clear D gene. The V end lost 4 bases, the J end lost 4 bases, and 10 bases lay between the germline ends. The germline CDR1 and CDR2 sequences are LGHNA and YSLEER. The CDR3 spans 13 residues. CDR3 residues: CASSRGSSTEAFF. The CDR3 DNA reads as TGCGCCAGCAGCCGGGGATCGAGCACTGAAGCTTTCTTT.

The rearrangement joins TRBV18 to TRBJ2-1; D remains ambiguous. CDR1 is KGHSH and CDR2 is LQKENI in the germline V gene. There are 14 residues in the CDR3. The V end was cut by 2 bases, the J end by 0 bases, with 5 bases between. CDR3 residues: CASSPNHSYNEQFF. CDR3 DNA: TGTGCCAGCTCACCAAATCACTCCTACAATGAGCAGTTCTTC.

The table lists this clone with a count of one. V is TRBV9 and J is TRBJ1-2, with TRBD1 as a possible D gene (5 bases). Looked up from germline, CDR1 is SGDLS and CDR2 is YYNGEE. The germline V and J ends were trimmed by 1 base and 7 bases, with 11 bases remaining between them. The CDR3 spans 13 residues. In DNA, the CDR3 is TGTGCCAGCAGCGTAAACCATGGGGGTGGCTACACCTTC. This sequence encodes CASSVNHGGGYTF. The complete variable domain, with remaining parts taken from reference TRBV9 and TRBJ1-2, reads DSGVTQTPKHLITATGQRVTLRCSPRSGDLSVYWYQQSLDQGLQFLIQYYNGEERAKGNILERFSAQQFPDLHSELNLSSLELGDSALYFCASSVNHGGGYTFGSGTRLTVV.

The chain recombines TRBV2 with TRBJ2-2; 7 nucleotides align to TRBD1. Germline CDR1 SNHLY, CDR2 FYNNEI. The J segment lost 7 bases and the V segment lost 9 bases, leaving 5 bases of the junction unmatched. This CDR3 comprises 12 residues. CDR3 sequence reads: CASLQGVGELFF. Here the CDR3 DNA reads TGTGCCAGTCTGCAGGGGGTCGGGGAGCTGTTTTTT.

This chain links TRBV11-2 with TRBJ2-1; no reliable D call. Germline loops: CDR1 SGHAT, CDR2 FQNNGV. The ends were cut back, 1 base at V and 8 bases at J, with 18 bases in the middle. The CDR3 extends over 16 amino acids. The CDR3: CASSLVLIQGFDEQFF. CDR3 bases: TGTGCCAGCAGCTTAGTTTTAATTCAAGGATTCGATGAGCAGTTCTTC.

This clone was counted a few times. Other nucleotide sequences in the sample specify the same CDR3. The rearrangement links TRBV27 to TRBJ2-7; a weak D match, TRBD1 (6 bases). Germline-derived CDR1 and CDR2 are MNHEY and SMNVEV (reference sequence). The V end lost 3 bases, the J end lost 6 bases, and 9 bases lay between the germline ends. The CDR3 has 12 amino acids. The DNA for the CDR3 is TGTGCCAGCAGTTTCGTAGGGGGCGAGCAGTACTTC. Translated: CASSFVGGEQYF.

This rearrangement joins TRBV7-3 to TRBJ2-2; no clear D gene. This CDR3 is built from 14 residues. CDR1 SGHTA and CDR2 FQGTGA come from the germline V gene. The germline V and J ends were trimmed by 1 base and 4 bases, with 7 bases remaining between them. CDR3 amino acids: CASSLNPVTGELFF. CDR3 DNA: TGTGCCAGCAGCTTAAACCCCGTCACCGGGGAGCTGTTTTTT.

The chain carries TRBV28 and TRBJ2-7, with 7 nucleotides matching TRBD1. This CDR3 has 15 amino acids. V was clipped by 0 bases and J by 0 bases; unmatched bases: 2. The germline V gene has CDR1 MDHEN and CDR2 SYDVKM. The CDR3 sequence: CASSLWGQRSYEQYF. The CDR3 DNA reads TGTGCCAGCAGTTTATGGGGACAGCGCTCCTACGAGCAGTACTTC.

This chain connects TRBV10-3 to TRBJ1-3; TRBD1 might be the D (5 bases). Between the trimmed V and J ends, which lost 0 bases and 4 bases, there was a span of 13 bases. The CDR3 has 16 amino acids. Germline loops: CDR1 ENHRY, CDR2 SYGVKD. Here the CDR3 DNA reads TGTGCCATCAGTGAGTCTATGGGGGAACCAGGAAACACCATATATTTT. Residues: CAISESMGEPGNTIYF.

The chain joins TRBV28 to TRBJ2-7, with TRBD1 matching over 8 bases. The V segment lost 2 bases and the J segment 6 bases; nucleotides outside the gene matches: 6. Germline assignment: CDR1 MDHEN and CDR2 SYDVKM. The CDR3 has 14 amino acids. CDR3 sequence reads: CASSLANDRGEQYF. DNA of the CDR3: TGTGCCAGCAGTTTAGCTAATGACAGGGGCGAGCAGTACTTC.